This T cell receptor beta chain was obtained from a study of T-cell memory formation after mild COVID-19. Study at large: Largely donor-specific TCR clusters were found.

TCRdb called the 5' RACE reads again in MiXCR, with one record for every CDR3 protein. The repertoire holds about 84,000 distinct CDR3 sequences, more than 11% seen once, with roughly 30% in the top ten. Germline CDR1 KGHDR, CDR2 SFDVKD. The CDR3 extends over 12 amino acids. With 4 bases removed from V and 11 bases from J, the gap between germline ends came to 11 bases. Notes on the study in general: CD4+ contracting clones were found mainly in CM and EM, and CD8+ ones in EMRA.

Worth noting for this clonotype: Its antigen is not identified.

The sequencing sample was made of PBMCs or a T cell subset sorted from them (not recorded which). The rearrangement joins TRBV24-1 to TRBJ2-1; the D gene is possibly TRBD2 (5 bases). The TCR originated in an adult woman who had mild COVID-19 (a few samples of this study predate the infection). Cell type and time point are not known. The DNA of the CDR3 is TGTGCCACCAGTGACCCCGGACTCCAGCAGTTCTTC. Translating gives CATSDPGLQQFF.